What follows are 6 T cell receptor beta chains derived from one specimen sequenced in a study of shared clonotypes between healthy human individuals. Profiling relied on immunoSEQ multiplex PCR, and the TCRdb table lists in-frame clones only, not all of them. The sample shows around 2.3 million clones, 90% to 97% of them seen only once. Sample: naive CD4+ T cells sorted from blood. Noted subset: CD45RA+ positively selected. The receptors here all came from a young man in good health.

The count of this clone is one. This chain links TRBV5-1 with TRBJ1-1, with a weak D call TRBD1 (5 bases). This CDR3 contains 16 residues. Deletions cut 1 base from V and 2 bases from J, with 15 bases between. CDR1 is SGHRS, CDR2 YFSETQ, per germline. DNA of the CDR3: TGCGCCAGCAGCTTGAGGGCCCGGGGCACCAACACTGAAGCTTTCTTT. Amino acids: CASSLRARGTNTEAFF.

This chain uses TRBV5-1 with TRBJ1-6; D gene uncertain. Germline lookup yields CDR1 SGHRS and CDR2 YFSETQ. There are 15 residues in the CDR3. Trimming pared 7 bases from V and 0 bases from J, leaving 11 bases between. CDR3 DNA sequence: TGCGCCAGCCGCTGGGAGAGCTCCTATAATTCACCCCTCCACTTT. It encodes CASRWESSYNSPLHF.

The chain combines TRBV4-1 with TRBJ2-1; 12 positions match TRBD2. Looked up from germline, CDR1 is MGHRA and CDR2 is YSYEKL. CDR3 size: 15 residues. With 2 bases clipped from V and 8 bases from J, the junction kept 4 bases outside the gene matches. CDR3 sequence reads: CASSQLAGGLDEQFF. The CDR3 DNA follows: TGCGCCAGCAGCCAACTAGCGGGAGGGTTAGATGAGCAGTTCTTC.

Concerning this clone: Other DNA sequences in this specimen translate into the identical CDR3. The V gene is TRBV30, the J gene TRBJ2-2, with D uncertain. This CDR3 has 13 residues. CDR1 and CDR2 from the germline V gene are GTSNPN and SVGIG (reference sequence). Trimming left V 0 bases short and J 1 base short, with 3 bases between. This chain's CDR3 is CAWSVQNTGELFF. Here the CDR3 DNA reads TGTGCCTGGAGTGTCCAGAACACCGGGGAGCTGTTTTTT.

As concerns this clone: In the same sample, other DNA sequences code for this CDR3. V and J are TRBV7-2 and TRBJ1-5, with 8 positions matching TRBD1. CDR1 is SGHTA and CDR2 is FQGNSA in the germline V gene. V was clipped by 5 bases and J by 2 bases; unmatched bases: 2. The CDR3 totals 14 residues. The CDR3 loop reads CASSLTGGNQPQHF. DNA of the CDR3: TGTGCCAGCAGCCTGACAGGGGGCAATCAGCCCCAGCATTTT.

This chain links TRBV29-1 with TRBJ1-2; D is uncertain. Trimming shortened V by 4 bases and J by 7 bases, and 16 bases separated the two germline ends. The CDR3 is 13 residues long. CDR1 and CDR2 from the germline V gene are SQVTM and ANQGSEA. The chain's CDR3 is CSVVKGTSGGYTF. Here the CDR3 DNA reads TGCAGCGTTGTAAAGGGAACCAGCGGTGGCTACACCTTC.